This TCR beta chain was retrieved from a study of T cell repertoires in cytomegalovirus infection. This clonotype has just a few counts. No antigen is known for it. General study findings and limits: HLA-C-restricted CMV clonotypes gave the most frequent clonotype in two of eight donors.

CDR3 size: 19 residues. With 6 bases removed from V and 0 bases from J, the gap between germline ends came to 21 bases. Germline V gene lookup returns CDR1 SNHLY and CDR2 FYNNEI. TCRdb reanalysed the reads using MiXCR and keeps one entry per CDR3 protein. The repertoire has about 600,000 distinct CDR3 sequences, roughly 26% of them found once; the top ten carry roughly 8%. The sequence came from a human donor in good health (CMV status not recorded). Some clones in this sample may be carry-over from other donors' samples. Sequenced input: CD8+ T cells from PBMCs. This sequence joins TRBV2 and TRBJ2-6; D call uncertain. The CDR3 region is CASSPRSPSQLSGANVLTF. The CDR3 nucleotides read TGTGCCAGCAGCCCCCGATCTCCCTCACAGCTCTCTGGGGCCAACGTCCTGACTTTC. The full variable domain, its missing parts supplied by reference TRBV2 and TRBJ2-6, is EPEVTQTPSHQVTQMGQEVILRCVPISNHLYFYWYRQILGQKVEFLVSFYNNEISEKSEIFDDQFSVERPDGSNFTLKIRSTKLEDSAMYFCASSPRSPSQLSGANVLTFGAGSRLTVL.